Below are 31 T cell receptor beta chains sequenced from a single sample in a study of T cells in Graves' hyperthyroidism and ophthalmopathy. TCR beta CDR3 region amplification was performed from RNA transcripts. With the HTBI primer set, the TCR CDR3 went through a first round of RT-PCR. Each CDR3 protein gets one entry after TCRdb re-called the multiplex PCR reads with MiXCR. The sample holds roughly 240,000 distinct CDR3 sequences, roughly 15% seen once. The sample comprised blood. The origin of the receptors is a woman aged 18 to 35 with Graves' ophthalmopathy.

This clonotype has ten or more counts. The chain links TRBV6-1 to TRBJ1-5, with D uncertain. Germline V gene lookup returns CDR1 MNHNS and CDR2 SASEGT. V was cut by 6 bases and J by 6 bases, with 12 bases left in between. There are 13 residues in the CDR3. CDR3 sequence (DNA): TGTGCCAGCAGCGCGATTGGCGGTCAGCCCCAGCATTTT. Encoded protein: CASSAIGGQPQHF.

This clonotype showed up many times. CDR3: CASSLEGGYGYTF. The DNA for the CDR3 is TGTGCCAGCAGCCTGGAGGGGGGCTATGGCTACACCTTC. The chain is built from TRBV3-1 and TRBJ1-2; D perhaps matches TRBD1 (6 bases). This CDR3 is 13 amino acids long. CDR1 and CDR2 from the germline V gene are LGHDT and YNNKEL (reference sequence). The V end lost 4 bases, the J end lost 4 bases, and 10 bases lay between the germline ends.

This clonotype was counted many times. The genes are TRBV20-1 and TRBJ1-2; 9 bases match TRBD1. V trimming: 6 bases; J trimming: 8 bases; junction bases outside the gene matches: 13. The CDR3 totals 14 residues. CDR1 and CDR2 (germline): DFQATT, SNEGSKA (reference sequence). DNA of the CDR3: TGCAGTGCGCTAACGACAGGGGGTTTGGGAGGCTACACCTTC. This encodes CSALTTGGLGGYTF.

This clonotype appeared many times. The V call is TRBV2, the J call TRBJ2-1, with 7 nucleotides matching TRBD2. V gave up 1 base and J gave up 4 bases; unmatched junction bases: 10. The CDR3 runs to 17 residues. Germline CDR1 reads SNHLY; CDR2 reads FYNNEI. CDR3: CASSEGSRTSKYNEQFF. The CDR3 DNA sequence: TGTGCCAGCAGTGAAGGTTCGAGGACTAGTAAGTACAATGAGCAGTTCTTC.

The table lists this clonotype with a few counts. The chain has TRBV28 and TRBJ2-7, with 7 nucleotides matching TRBD2. The CDR3 contains 15 residues. CDR1 and CDR2 from the germline V gene are MDHEN and SYDVKM. V shed 2 bases and J 3 bases; nucleotides not matched to a gene: 7. CDR3 region: CASSLGSGLSYEQYF. Here the CDR3 DNA reads TGTGCCAGCAGTTTAGGTAGCGGGCTAAGCTACGAGCAGTACTTC.

This clonotype was seen at least ten times. The chain combines TRBV5-1 with TRBJ1-2; a weak D match, TRBD1 (6 bases). This CDR3 comprises 15 residues. Germline V CDR1 and CDR2: SGHRS, YFSETQ. V was shortened by 3 bases and J by 2 bases, with 14 bases between the two germline ends. The CDR3 DNA reads as TGCGCCAGCAGCTATGGGGGGCCCAACAACTATGGCTACACCTTC. Amino acid sequence: CASSYGGPNNYGYTF.

This chain joins TRBV7-9 and TRBJ2-1; D may be TRBD1 (6 bases). CDR1 is SEHNR, CDR2 FQNEAQ, per germline (reference sequence). The CDR3 is 13 amino acids. V was shortened by 5 bases and J by 5 bases, with 10 bases between the two germline ends. As DNA, the CDR3 is TGTGCCAGCAGCAGGGACAACAACAATGAGCAGTTCTTC. Translation gives CASSRDNNNEQFF.

This clonotype has a count of ten or more. This rearrangement joins TRBV30 to TRBJ1-1; 7 bases align to TRBD1. This CDR3 is built from 13 residues. The germline V gene encodes CDR1 GTSNPN and CDR2 SVGIG (reference sequence). The trim removed 0 bases at V and 3 bases at J, leaving 1 base unmatched. The CDR3 bases are TGTGCCTGGAGTGTAACAGGGGACACTGAAGCTTTCTTT. Amino acid sequence: CAWSVTGDTEAFF.

The chain carries TRBV30 and TRBJ1-1, with no clear D. There are 12 residues in the CDR3. Germline V lookup: CDR1 GTSNPN, CDR2 SVGIG (reference sequence). V dropped 0 bases and J dropped 2 bases, with 4 bases sitting between them. The DNA of the CDR3 is TGTGCCTGGAGTGTTGACAACACTGAAGCTTTCTTT. Its protein product is CAWSVDNTEAFF.

The chain is built from TRBV7-6 and TRBJ1-6; no clear D gene. Germline CDR1 SGHVS, CDR2 FNYEAQ. V was pared by 5 bases and J by 3 bases, with 8 bases between. CDR3 length equals 14 residues. Written as DNA, the CDR3 is TGTGCCAGCAGCGTTCACATCTATAATTCACCCCTCCACTTT. This gives the protein CASSVHIYNSPLHF.

This clonotype appeared many times. The chain combines TRBV6-1 with TRBJ1-1, with a possible D match to TRBD1 (5 bases). Germline V CDR1 and CDR2: MNHNS, SASEGT. V lost 7 bases, J lost 6 bases, and 21 bases lay in between. The CDR3 totals 15 residues. CDR3 loop: CASTDSGAAGAEAFF. The DNA of the CDR3 is TGTGCCAGCACCGACTCCGGGGCAGCGGGGGCTGAAGCTTTCTTT.

This chain's CDR3 is CSVCLIGTSGPPLYNEQFF. CDR3 DNA: TGCAGCGTCTGTTTGATCGGGACTAGCGGCCCCCCCCTTTACAATGAGCAGTTCTTC. The chain is built from TRBV29-1 and TRBJ2-1; 11 nucleotides line up with TRBD2. This CDR3 has 19 amino acids. Germline V gene data show CDR1 as SQVTM and CDR2 as ANQGSEA. Unmatched junction bases numbered 20, after V lost 6 bases and J lost 4 bases.

This clonotype was detected ten times or more. The V and J genes are TRBV7-2 and TRBJ2-1; TRBD2 aligns across 12 bases. This CDR3 comprises 18 residues. Germline V gene sequence: CDR1 SGHTA, CDR2 FQGNSA. J was trimmed by 0 bases and V by 4 bases; bases with no gene match: 7. CDR3 bases: TGTGCCAGCAGCTCAGCTAGCGGGAGGGTGAGCTCCTACAATGAGCAGTTCTTC. Its translation is CASSSASGRVSSYNEQFF.

This chain uses TRBV6-4 with TRBJ2-3; D might be TRBD1 (5 bases). V lost 2 bases, J lost 0 bases, and 12 bases lay in between. The germline gives CDR1 MRHNA, CDR2 SNTAGT. CDR3 length: 16 amino acids. DNA of the CDR3: TGTGCCAGCAGTGACCTGGGGCGGTTAAGCACAGATACGCAGTATTTT. It encodes CASSDLGRLSTDTQYF.

This clonotype was recorded at least ten times. V gene TRBV3-1 combines with J gene TRBJ1-1; D ambiguous. With 0 bases removed from V and 0 bases from J, the gap between germline ends came to 8 bases. CDR3 length: 15 residues. Germline V CDR1 and CDR2: LGHDT, YNNKEL (reference sequence). The CDR3, as DNA: TGTGCCAGCAGCCAAGAAGACGGCCTGAACACTGAAGCTTTCTTT. It encodes CASSQEDGLNTEAFF.

In its sample, this clonotype was seen many times. The J gene is TRBJ2-7, the V gene TRBV19; weak D call: TRBD1 (5 bases). Germline V CDR1 and CDR2: LNHDA, SQIVND (reference sequence). CDR3 length: 14 residues. The V and J ends lost 3 bases and 1 base respectively, with 10 bases between them. Written as DNA, the CDR3 is TGTGCCAGTAGTATCGAGCAGGGATCCTACGAGCAGTACTTC. Its translation is CASSIEQGSYEQYF. The full variable domain, rest sourced from reference TRBV19 and TRBJ2-7, is DGGITQSPKYLFRKEGQNVTLSCEQNLNHDAMYWYRQDPGQGLRLIYYSQIVNDFQKGDIAEGYSVSREKKESFPLTVTSAQKNPTAFYLCASSIEQGSYEQYFGPGTRLTVT.

This clonotype was detected a few times. The chain has TRBV7-9 and TRBJ1-1; D is ambiguous. Germline CDR1 is SEHNR and CDR2 is FQNEAQ (reference sequence). Trimming left V 1 base short and J 1 base short, with 7 bases between. There are 14 residues in the CDR3. In DNA, the CDR3 is TGTGCCAGCAGCTTAGGGAATGAGAACACTGAAGCTTTCTTT. Residues: CASSLGNENTEAFF.

This clonotype was seen repeatedly, ten times or more. This chain connects TRBV7-8 to TRBJ2-7; no reliable D call. The CDR3 spans 14 residues. Trimming pared 1 base from V and 5 bases from J, leaving 12 bases between. Germline V CDR1 and CDR2: SGHVS, FQNEAQ. DNA of the CDR3: TGTGCCAGCAGCTTAGGCCCCCCCAGGCACGAGCAGTACTTC. Translation: CASSLGPPRHEQYF.

The table lists this clonotype with many counts. This chain links TRBV29-1 with TRBJ2-2; the match to TRBD1 covers 11 bases. Trimming took 1 base from V and 4 from J; bases not matched to a gene: 2. This CDR3 region has 15 residues. The germline V gene encodes CDR1 SQVTM and CDR2 ANQGSEA. The CDR3 DNA follows: TGCAGCGTTGAAGGGACAGGGGGCTTCACCGGGGAGCTGTTTTTT. Translating it yields CSVEGTGGFTGELFF.

This clonotype was seen ten or more times. J is TRBJ1-1 and V is TRBV5-6; 7 positions agree with TRBD1. V was pared by 2 bases and J by 6 bases, with 10 bases of the junction left unmatched. CDR3 length: 15 residues. Germline-derived CDR1 and CDR2 are SGHDT and YYEEEE. This CDR3 is CASSFPGQLISEAFF. The CDR3 nucleotides read TGTGCCAGCAGCTTCCCGGGACAGCTTATTTCTGAAGCTTTCTTT. The full variable domain, completed using reference TRBV5-6 and TRBJ1-1, is DAGVTQSPTHLIKTRGQQVTLRCSPKSGHDTVSWYQQALGQGPQFIFQYYEEEERQRGNFPDRFSGHQFPNYSSELNVNALLLGDSALYLCASSFPGQLISEAFFGQGTRLTVV.

The sample holds one count of this clonotype. The chain joins TRBV7-6 to TRBJ2-7; 10 nucleotides align to TRBD2. CDR3 length: 14 amino acids. Germline CDR1 reads SGHVS; CDR2 reads FNYEAQ. V lost 1 base, J lost 7 bases, and 4 bases stayed unmatched. The CDR3 sequence is CASSLGELAGEQYF. CDR3 nucleotide sequence: TGTGCCAGCAGCTTAGGGGAACTAGCGGGAGAGCAGTACTTC. The variable domain in full, with the rest retrieved from reference TRBV7-6 and TRBJ2-7, is GAGVSQSPRYKVTKRGQDVALRCDPISGHVSLYWYRQALGQGPEFLTYFNYEAQQDKSGLPNDRFSAERPEGSISTLTIQRTEQRDSAMYRCASSLGELAGEQYFGPGTRLTVT.

This clonotype has at least ten counts. The genes are TRBV20-1 and TRBJ2-2, with 7 positions matching TRBD2. The CDR3 sequence is 14 residues long. The V gene's germline CDR1 is DFQATT and CDR2 SNEGSKA (reference sequence). With V trimmed by 3 bases and J by 6 bases, 7 bases remained unmatched. CDR3 bases: TGCAGTGCTAGTCGCGGGGGAGTTCCCGGGGAGCTGTTTTTT. Translated: CSASRGGVPGELFF.

This clonotype was counted between two and nine times. This sequence joins TRBV19 and TRBJ1-2; D uncertain. Germline loops: CDR1 LNHDA, CDR2 SQIVND (reference sequence). This CDR3 is built from 12 residues. V was cut by 7 bases and J by 5 bases, with 11 bases left in between. The CDR3 here is CASTNWLYGYTF. The CDR3 bases are TGTGCCAGTACAAATTGGCTGTATGGCTACACCTTC.

This clonotype has a count of ten or more. The chain employs TRBV5-1 and TRBJ2-5, with a possible D match to TRBD1 (6 bases). The CDR3 has 15 residues. Germline V gene data show CDR1 as SGHRS and CDR2 as YFSETQ. Trimming took 6 bases from V and 1 from J, leaving 16 bases between them. CDR3 coding DNA: TGCGCCAGCACCGGGACACTCAACCTCCAAGAGACCCAGTACTTC. Protein sequence: CASTGTLNLQETQYF. Based on the CDR3 plus reference TRBV5-1 and TRBJ2-5, the full variable domain is KAGVTQTPRYLIKTRGQQVTLSCSPISGHRSVSWYQQTPGQGLQFLFEYFSETQRNKGNFPGRFSGRQFSNSRSEMNVSTLELGDSALYLCASTGTLNLQETQYFGPGTRLLVL.

This sequence joins TRBV14 and TRBJ2-7; no clear D gene. CDR1 and CDR2 (germline): SGHDN, FVKESK. This CDR3 spans 13 amino acids. V shed 2 bases and J shed 4 bases, with 9 bases lying between them. The CDR3 sequence is CASSQRAIYEQYF. In nucleotides, the CDR3 is TGTGCCAGCAGCCAAAGGGCAATATACGAGCAGTACTTC.

This clonotype was seen more than once but under ten times. The J gene is TRBJ2-5, the V gene TRBV5-1, with 7 bases fitting TRBD2. Losses at the gene ends were 0 bases for V and 4 bases for J; bases not matched to a gene: 12. CDR1 is SGHRS and CDR2 is YFSETQ in the germline V gene. This CDR3 is 17 amino acids long. The DNA for the CDR3 is TGCGCCAGCAGCTTGGAATTGTCTTGGACTAGTGGAGAGACCCAGTACTTC. It specifies CASSLELSWTSGETQYF.

This clonotype came up many times. The chain combines TRBV3-1 with TRBJ2-5; 7 bases match TRBD1. The germline V gene encodes CDR1 LGHDT and CDR2 YNNKEL (reference sequence). J was trimmed by 1 base and V by 4 bases; bases with no gene match: 6. The CDR3 runs to 15 residues. Here the CDR3 reads CASSPAGTAQETQYF. The CDR3 DNA reads TGTGCCAGCAGCCCAGCCGGGACAGCCCAAGAGACCCAGTACTTC.

At least ten counts were recorded for this clonotype. The chain carries TRBV11-3 and TRBJ1-1, with D possibly matching TRBD1 (6 bases). CDR1 is SGHNT and CDR2 is YENEEA in the germline V gene. V shed 4 bases and J shed 1 base, with 7 bases lying between them. CDR3 size: 13 residues. CDR3 protein: CASSSTGNTEAFF. Here the CDR3 DNA reads TGTGCCAGCAGCTCGACAGGGAACACTGAAGCTTTCTTT.

The rearrangement links TRBV5-6 to TRBJ2-3; 9 nucleotides agree with TRBD2. Germline V gives CDR1 SGHDT, CDR2 YYEEEE. Trimming removed 2 bases from V and 4 bases from J; junction bases left unmatched: 5. This CDR3 has 15 amino acids. The DNA of the CDR3 is TGTGCCAGCAGCTTCCGAGCGGGAGGAGCAGATACGCAGTATTTT. Protein sequence: CASSFRAGGADTQYF.

This clonotype has at least ten counts. This chain joins TRBV30 and TRBJ2-7; the D gene is possibly TRBD2 (5 bases). Germline V gene lookup returns CDR1 GTSNPN and CDR2 SVGIG (reference sequence). This CDR3 is built from 16 residues. The ends were cut back, 0 bases at V and 0 bases at J, with 15 bases in the middle. CDR3 region: CAWSVPRGRFSYEQYF. The CDR3 bases are TGTGCCTGGAGTGTACCTAGAGGGCGATTCTCCTACGAGCAGTACTTC.

There are many counts of this clonotype. The chain links TRBV6-1 to TRBJ2-1; D could derive from TRBD1 or TRBD2 (6 bases each). The V end lost 10 bases, the J end lost 0 bases, and 16 bases lay between the germline ends. CDR3 length equals 15 residues. The germline V gene has CDR1 MNHNS and CDR2 SASEGT. In DNA form, the CDR3 reads TGTGCCACGGGGGCAGGGGCCAGCTCCTACAATGAGCAGTTCTTC. It yields the protein CATGAGASSYNEQFF.